This T cell receptor beta chain was captured in a study of control samples from healthy donors and cancer patients. Sequencing was performed with immunoSEQ multiplex PCR; in TCRdb, only in-frame clones are kept and a portion is missing. The sample shows about 180,000 clones, 90% to 95% of them seen only once. The source of this sequence is a man aged 25 to 40 in good health. The sequencing sample was made of blood.

In nucleotides, the CDR3 is TGTGCCAGCACCCGAGGCGGGACGTCGGGCCTAATAGATGGCTACACCTTC. Translating it yields CASTRGGTSGLIDGYTF. This sequence joins TRBV27 and TRBJ1-2; D is possibly TRBD1 (5 bases). The V and J ends lost 7 bases and 6 bases respectively, with 27 bases between them. The germline V gene encodes CDR1 MNHEY and CDR2 SMNVEV (reference sequence). The CDR3 has 17 residues.